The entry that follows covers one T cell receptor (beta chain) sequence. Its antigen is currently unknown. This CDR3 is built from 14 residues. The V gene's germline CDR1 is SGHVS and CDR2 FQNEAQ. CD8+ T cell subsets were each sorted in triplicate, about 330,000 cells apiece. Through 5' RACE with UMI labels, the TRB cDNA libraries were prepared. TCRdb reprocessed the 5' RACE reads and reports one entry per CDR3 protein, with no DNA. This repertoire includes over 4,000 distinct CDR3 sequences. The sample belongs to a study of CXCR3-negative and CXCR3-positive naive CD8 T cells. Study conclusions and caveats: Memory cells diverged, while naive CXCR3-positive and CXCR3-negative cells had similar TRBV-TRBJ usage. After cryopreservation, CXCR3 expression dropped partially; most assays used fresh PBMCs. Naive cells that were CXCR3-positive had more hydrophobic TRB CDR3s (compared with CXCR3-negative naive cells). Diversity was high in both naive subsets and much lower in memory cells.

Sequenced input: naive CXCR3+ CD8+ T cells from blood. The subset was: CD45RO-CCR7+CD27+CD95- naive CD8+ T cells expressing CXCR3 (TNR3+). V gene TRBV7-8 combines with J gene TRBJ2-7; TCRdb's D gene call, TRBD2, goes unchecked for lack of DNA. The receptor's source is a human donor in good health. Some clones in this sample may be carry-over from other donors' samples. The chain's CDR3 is CASSLTGGVYEQYF.